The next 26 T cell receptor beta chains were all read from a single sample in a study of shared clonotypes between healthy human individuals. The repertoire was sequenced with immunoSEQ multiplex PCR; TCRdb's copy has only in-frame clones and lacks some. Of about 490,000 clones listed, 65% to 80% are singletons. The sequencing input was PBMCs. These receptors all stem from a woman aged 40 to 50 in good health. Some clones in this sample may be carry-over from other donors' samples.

Written as DNA, the CDR3 is TGTGCCATCAGTGAGAAGCAGGGGGGACGAGAAAAACTGTTTTTT. Protein product: CAISEKQGGREKLFF. The rearrangement links TRBV10-3 to TRBJ1-4, with 7 bases matching TRBD1. The length of the CDR3 is 15 residues. Germline assignment: CDR1 ENHRY and CDR2 SYGVKD. Trimming took 2 bases from V and 8 from J; bases not matched to a gene: 8.

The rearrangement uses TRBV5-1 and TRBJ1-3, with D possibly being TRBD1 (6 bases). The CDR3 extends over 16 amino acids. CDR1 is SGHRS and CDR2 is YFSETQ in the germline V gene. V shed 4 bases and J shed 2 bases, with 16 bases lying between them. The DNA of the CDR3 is TGCGCCAGCAGCATAGAGGGGGGCTCCCCTGGAAACACCATATATTTT. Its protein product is CASSIEGGSPGNTIYF.

CDR3: CASSLVSNEQFF. CDR3 bases: TGTGCCAGCAGCTTAGTATCCAATGAGCAGTTCTTC. The V call is TRBV7-9, the J call TRBJ2-1; D uncertain. The CDR3 sequence is 12 residues long. The germline V and J ends were trimmed by 1 base and 6 bases, with 4 bases remaining between them. Germline CDR1 reads SEHNR; CDR2 reads FQNEAQ (reference sequence).

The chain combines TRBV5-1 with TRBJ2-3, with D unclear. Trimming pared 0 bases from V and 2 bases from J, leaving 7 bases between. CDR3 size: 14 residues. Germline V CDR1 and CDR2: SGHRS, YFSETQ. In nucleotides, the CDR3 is TGCGCCAGCAGCTTGGGATATCTCACAGATACGCAGTATTTT. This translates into CASSLGYLTDTQYF.

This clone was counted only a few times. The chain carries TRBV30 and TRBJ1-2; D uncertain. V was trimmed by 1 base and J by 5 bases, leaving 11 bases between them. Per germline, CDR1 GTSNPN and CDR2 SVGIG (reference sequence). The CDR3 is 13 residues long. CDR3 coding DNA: TGTGCCTGGAGTGACCCGGAGAGGTATGGCTACACCTTC. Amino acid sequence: CAWSDPERYGYTF.

The CDR3 is CASSPWGLAGGYEQYF. CDR3 in DNA: TGTGCCAGCTCACCTTGGGGACTAGCGGGAGGGTACGAGCAGTACTTC. The genes are TRBV18 and TRBJ2-7; 16 bases line up with TRBD2. The CDR3 is 16 amino acids. V trimming: 3 bases; J trimming: 4 bases; junction bases outside the gene matches: 3. Germline V gene lookup returns CDR1 KGHSH and CDR2 LQKENI. The whole variable domain, filled in from reference TRBV18 and TRBJ2-7, reads NAGVMQNPRHLVRRRGQEARLRCSPMKGHSHVYWYRQLPEEGLKFMVYLQKENIIDESGMPKERFSAEFPKEGPSILRIQQVVRGDSAAYFCASSPWGLAGGYEQYFGPGTRLTVT.

The DNA for the CDR3 is TGCAGTGCTAGGGACTACGAGCAGTACTTC. As protein: CSARDYEQYF. The rearrangement uses TRBV20-1 and TRBJ2-5; no reliable D call. The end of the DNA fits TRBJ2-7 better, so the J call may be wrong. The CDR3 is made up of 10 amino acids. Per the germline V gene, CDR1 is DFQATT and CDR2 is SNEGSKA (reference sequence).

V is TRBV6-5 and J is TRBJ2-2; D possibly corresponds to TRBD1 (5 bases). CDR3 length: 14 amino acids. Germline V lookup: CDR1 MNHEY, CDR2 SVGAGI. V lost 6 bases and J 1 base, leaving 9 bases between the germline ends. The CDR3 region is CASRHGQNTGELFF. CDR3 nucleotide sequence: TGTGCCAGCAGACACGGACAGAACACCGGGGAGCTGTTTTTT.

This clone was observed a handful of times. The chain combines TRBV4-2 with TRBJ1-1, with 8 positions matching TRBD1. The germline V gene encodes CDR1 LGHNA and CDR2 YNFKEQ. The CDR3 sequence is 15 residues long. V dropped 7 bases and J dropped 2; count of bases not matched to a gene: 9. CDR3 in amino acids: CASKPTDRENTEAFF. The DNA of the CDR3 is TGTGCCAGCAAACCAACGGACAGGGAAAACACTGAAGCTTTCTTT.

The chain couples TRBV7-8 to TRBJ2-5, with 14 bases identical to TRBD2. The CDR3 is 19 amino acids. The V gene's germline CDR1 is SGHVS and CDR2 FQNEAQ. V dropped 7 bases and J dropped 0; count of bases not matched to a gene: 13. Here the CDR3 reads CASNKSPGTSGSHQETQYF. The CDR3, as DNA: TGTGCCAGCAATAAATCCCCCGGGACTAGCGGGAGCCACCAAGAGACCCAGTACTTC.

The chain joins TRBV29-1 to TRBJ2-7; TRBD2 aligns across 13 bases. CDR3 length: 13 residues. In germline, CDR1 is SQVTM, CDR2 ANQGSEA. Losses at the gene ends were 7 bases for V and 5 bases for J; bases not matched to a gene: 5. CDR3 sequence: CSAGLAGVHEQYF. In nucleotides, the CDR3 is TGCAGCGCAGGACTAGCGGGAGTTCACGAGCAGTACTTC.

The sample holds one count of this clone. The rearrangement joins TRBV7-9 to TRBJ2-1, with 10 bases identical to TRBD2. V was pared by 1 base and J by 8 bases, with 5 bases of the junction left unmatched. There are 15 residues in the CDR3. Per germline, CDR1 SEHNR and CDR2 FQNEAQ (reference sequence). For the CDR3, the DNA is TGTGCCAGCAGCTTAGGGCTAGCGGGAGTTGATGAGCAGTTCTTC. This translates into CASSLGLAGVDEQFF.

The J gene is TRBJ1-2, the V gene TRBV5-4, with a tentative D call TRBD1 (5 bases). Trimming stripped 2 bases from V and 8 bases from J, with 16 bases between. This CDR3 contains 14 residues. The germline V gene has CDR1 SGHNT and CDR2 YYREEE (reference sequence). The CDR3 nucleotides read TGTGCCAGCAGCTTACATGGGGGGTCTAGCGGCTACACCTTC. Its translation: CASSLHGGSSGYTF.

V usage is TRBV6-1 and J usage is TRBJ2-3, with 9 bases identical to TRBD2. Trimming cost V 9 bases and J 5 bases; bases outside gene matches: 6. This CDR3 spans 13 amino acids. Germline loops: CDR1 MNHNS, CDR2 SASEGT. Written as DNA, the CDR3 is TGTGCCAGTGGGGGACTAGCAGGAGATACGCAGTATTTT. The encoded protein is CASGGLAGDTQYF.

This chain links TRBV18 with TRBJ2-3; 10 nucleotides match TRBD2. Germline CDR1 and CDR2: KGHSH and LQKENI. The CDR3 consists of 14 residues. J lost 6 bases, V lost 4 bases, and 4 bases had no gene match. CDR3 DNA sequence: TGTGCCAGCTCACGGAGCGGGAGGGCCGATACGCAGTATTTT. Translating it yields CASSRSGRADTQYF. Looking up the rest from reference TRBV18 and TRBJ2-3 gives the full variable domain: NAGVMQNPRHLVRRRGQEARLRCSPMKGHSHVYWYRQLPEEGLKFMVYLQKENIIDESGMPKERFSAEFPKEGPSILRIQQVVRGDSAAYFCASSRSGRADTQYFGPGTRLTVL.

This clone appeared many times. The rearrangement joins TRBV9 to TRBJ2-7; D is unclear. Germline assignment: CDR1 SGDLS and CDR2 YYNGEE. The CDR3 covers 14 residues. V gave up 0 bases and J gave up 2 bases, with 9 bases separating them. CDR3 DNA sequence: TGTGCCAGCAGCGTAGAGGTGCAACCCTACGAGCAGTACTTC. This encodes CASSVEVQPYEQYF. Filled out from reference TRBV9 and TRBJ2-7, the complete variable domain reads DSGVTQTPKHLITATGQRVTLRCSPRSGDLSVYWYQQSLDQGLQFLIQYYNGEERAKGNILERFSAQQFPDLHSELNLSSLELGDSALYFCASSVEVQPYEQYFGPGTRLTVT.

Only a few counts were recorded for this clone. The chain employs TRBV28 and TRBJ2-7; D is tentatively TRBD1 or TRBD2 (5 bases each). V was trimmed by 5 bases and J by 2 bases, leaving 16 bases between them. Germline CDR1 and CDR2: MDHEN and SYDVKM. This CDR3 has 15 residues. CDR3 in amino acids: CASSKRGPLPYEQYF. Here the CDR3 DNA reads TGTGCCAGCAGTAAGAGGGGTCCTCTTCCCTACGAGCAGTACTTC.

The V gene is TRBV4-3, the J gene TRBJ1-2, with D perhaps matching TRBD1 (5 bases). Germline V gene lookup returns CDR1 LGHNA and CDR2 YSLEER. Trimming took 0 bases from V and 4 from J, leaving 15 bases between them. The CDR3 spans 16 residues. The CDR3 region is CASSQDLAGPSYGYTF. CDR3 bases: TGCGCCAGCAGCCAAGATCTGGCAGGGCCTTCCTATGGCTACACCTTC.

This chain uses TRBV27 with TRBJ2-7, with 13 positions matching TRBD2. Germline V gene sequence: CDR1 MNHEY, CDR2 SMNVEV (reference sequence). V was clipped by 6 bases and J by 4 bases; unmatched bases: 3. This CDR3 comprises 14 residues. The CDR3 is CASRGTSGIYEQYF. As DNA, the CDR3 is TGTGCCAGCAGGGGGACTAGCGGGATATACGAGCAGTACTTC.

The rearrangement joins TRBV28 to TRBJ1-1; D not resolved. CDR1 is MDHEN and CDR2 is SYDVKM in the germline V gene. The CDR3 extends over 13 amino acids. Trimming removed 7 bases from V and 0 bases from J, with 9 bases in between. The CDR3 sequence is CASKLGLNTEAFF. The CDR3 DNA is TGTGCCAGCAAATTAGGTCTGAACACTGAAGCTTTCTTT.

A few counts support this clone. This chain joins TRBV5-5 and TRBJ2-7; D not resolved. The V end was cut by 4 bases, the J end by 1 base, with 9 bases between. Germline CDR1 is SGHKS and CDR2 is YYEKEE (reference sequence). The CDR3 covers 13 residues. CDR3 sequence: CASSLAPSYEQYF. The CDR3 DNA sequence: TGTGCCAGCAGCCTTGCGCCGTCCTACGAGCAGTACTTC.

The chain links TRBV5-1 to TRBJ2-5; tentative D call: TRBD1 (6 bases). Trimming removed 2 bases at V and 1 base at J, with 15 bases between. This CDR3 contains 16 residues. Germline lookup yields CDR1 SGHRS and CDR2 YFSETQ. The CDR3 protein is CASSFREGVIQETQYF. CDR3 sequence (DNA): TGCGCCAGCAGCTTCCGAGAGGGGGTCATCCAAGAGACCCAGTACTTC. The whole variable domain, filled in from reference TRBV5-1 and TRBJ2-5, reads KAGVTQTPRYLIKTRGQQVTLSCSPISGHRSVSWYQQTPGQGLQFLFEYFSETQRNKGNFPGRFSGRQFSNSRSEMNVSTLELGDSALYLCASSFREGVIQETQYFGPGTRLLVL.

In DNA, the CDR3 is TGTGCCAGCAGCAAATCCCGGACGGCCTGCTGGGAGACCCAGTACTTC. Translated, it gives CASSKSRTACWETQYF. This sequence joins TRBV21-1 and TRBJ2-5. TRBV21-1 has pseudogene status. This CDR3 contains 16 residues.

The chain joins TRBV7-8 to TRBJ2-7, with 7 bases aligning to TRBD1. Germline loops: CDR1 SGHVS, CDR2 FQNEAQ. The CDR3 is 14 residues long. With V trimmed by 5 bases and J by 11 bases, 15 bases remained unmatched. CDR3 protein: CASSQTGTADRKYF. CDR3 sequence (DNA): TGTGCCAGCAGCCAGACCGGGACAGCCGACCGAAAGTACTTC. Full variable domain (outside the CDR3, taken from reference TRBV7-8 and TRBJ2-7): GAGVSQSPRYKVAKRGQDVALRCDPISGHVSLFWYQQALGQGPEFLTYFQNEAQLDKSGLPSDRFFAERPEGSVSTLKIQRTQQEDSAVYLCASSQTGTADRKYFGPGTRLTVT.

The CDR3 region is CASSLDAPVPYYEQYF. The CDR3 DNA is TGCGCCAGCAGCTTGGACGCGCCCGTCCCCTACTACGAGCAGTACTTC. The chain uses TRBV5-1 and TRBJ2-7; no definite D call. Germline V CDR1 and CDR2: SGHRS, YFSETQ. V was pared by 0 bases and J by 3 bases, with 16 bases between. The length of the CDR3 is 16 residues.

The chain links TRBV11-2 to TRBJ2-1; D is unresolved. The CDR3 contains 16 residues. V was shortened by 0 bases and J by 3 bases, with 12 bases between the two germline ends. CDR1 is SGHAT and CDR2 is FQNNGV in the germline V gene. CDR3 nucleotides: TGTGCCAGCAGCTTAGACCGACCAATTAACTACAATGAGCAGTTCTTC. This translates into CASSLDRPINYNEQFF.